Following are 16 T cell receptor beta chains from one sample sequenced in a study of cytomegalovirus exposure and HLA in healthy donors. This PCR relied on a set of 60 Vbeta primers and 13 Jbeta primers. Sequenced by immunoSEQ multiplex PCR; TCRdb stores in-frame clones only, minus some. The sample contains about 130,000 clones, 60% to 85% of which appear only once. Sequencing was performed on PBMCs. Source of these receptors: a woman aged 40 to 50 in good health and CMV-seronegative.

This clone was recorded only once. The rearrangement joins TRBV7-7 to TRBJ2-2, with D perhaps matching TRBD1 (6 bases). Germline loops: CDR1 SSHAT, CDR2 FNYEAQ (reference sequence). The V end was cut by 1 base, the J end by 7 bases, with 13 bases between. The CDR3 is made up of 15 amino acids. The CDR3 DNA sequence: TGTGCCAGCAGCTTAGAAGGGGGAGAGTTCGGGGAGCTGTTTTTT. Translation: CASSLEGGEFGELFF.

The chain combines TRBV6-5 with TRBJ2-1; 13 positions match TRBD2. J was trimmed by 8 bases and V by 6 bases; bases with no gene match: 7. Germline CDR1 is MNHEY and CDR2 is SVGAGI. This CDR3 spans 15 amino acids. The CDR3 loop is CASRATSGGAHEQFF. The DNA of the CDR3 is TGTGCCAGCAGAGCAACTAGCGGGGGGGCCCATGAGCAGTTCTTC.

Comments on this clone: The junction departs from germline at one end; a sequencing error may be responsible. This sequence joins TRBV7-6 and TRBJ2-6, with 8 nucleotides matching TRBD2. This CDR3 is built from 18 residues. Germline loops: CDR1 SGHVS, CDR2 FNYEAQ. The DNA for the CDR3 is TGTGCCAGCAGCTTAGAGGTAGCGGGGCGCTCTGGGGCCAACGGCCTGACTTTC. Translating it yields CASSLEVAGRSGANGLTF.

The rearrangement links TRBV9 to TRBJ2-1; D not resolved. The CDR3 is 13 residues long. With 3 bases removed from V and 5 bases from J, the gap between germline ends came to 9 bases. Germline lookup yields CDR1 SGDLS and CDR2 YYNGEE. The CDR3 sequence is CASSASNHNEQFF. The CDR3, as DNA: TGTGCCAGCAGCGCCAGTAACCACAATGAGCAGTTCTTC.

The V and J genes are TRBV6-5 and TRBJ1-2; TRBD1 agrees at 9 bases. The length of the CDR3 is 15 residues. Trimming cost V 0 bases and J 7 bases; bases outside gene matches: 6. Looked up from germline, CDR1 is MNHEY and CDR2 is SVGAGI. The CDR3 nucleotides read TGTGCCAGCAGTTACTCGCGGGACAGGGTCATTGGCTACACCTTC. Its translation is CASSYSRDRVIGYTF.

This clone was counted only a few times. The gene calls are TRBV7-3 and TRBJ2-3; D gene uncertain. CDR1 and CDR2 (germline): SGHTA, FQGTGA. The CDR3 totals 13 residues. Trimming took 2 bases from V and 6 from J, leaving 9 bases between them. CDR3 coding DNA: TGTGCCAGCAGCTTATATTTGGAGGATACGCAGTATTTT. Residues: CASSLYLEDTQYF.

The chain is built from TRBV27 and TRBJ2-3; 13 nucleotides agree with TRBD2. The CDR3 sequence is 15 residues long. CDR1 and CDR2 (germline): MNHEY, SMNVEV (reference sequence). With 6 bases clipped from V and 4 bases from J, the junction kept 4 bases outside the gene matches. CDR3 DNA sequence: TGTGCCAGCAGACTAGCGGGAGGGTGGGCAGATACGCAGTATTTT. As protein: CASRLAGGWADTQYF.

The V and J genes are TRBV5-8 and TRBJ1-5; 8 bases fit TRBD1. CDR3 length: 16 amino acids. Looked up from germline, CDR1 is SGHTS and CDR2 is YDEGEE. V lost 2 bases and J lost 2; bases outside the gene matches: 6. The CDR3 sequence is CASSFDRGGGNQPQHF. CDR3 sequence (DNA): TGTGCCAGCAGCTTTGACAGGGGAGGTGGCAATCAGCCCCAGCATTTT.

This clone was counted a few times. The chain couples TRBV6-5 to TRBJ1-2; no definite D call. The CDR3 is 13 amino acids. The V and J ends lost 5 bases and 5 bases respectively, with 12 bases between them. CDR1 and CDR2 (germline): MNHEY, SVGAGI. The CDR3 sequence: CASSETQMYGYTF. CDR3 DNA sequence: TGTGCCAGCAGTGAGACACAGATGTATGGCTACACCTTC.

This chain links TRBV27 with TRBJ1-2; D gene ambiguous. Looked up from germline, CDR1 is MNHEY and CDR2 is SMNVEV (reference sequence). Trimming removed 3 bases at V and 5 bases at J, with 13 bases between. The CDR3 runs to 14 residues. The CDR3 coding sequence is TGTGCCAGCAGTTTCTTATCCGGGGAATATGGCTACACCTTC. Residues: CASSFLSGEYGYTF.

The genes are TRBV4-1 and TRBJ2-7, with TRBD2 as a possible D gene (6 bases). V was clipped by 0 bases and J by 5 bases, with 14 bases between them. The CDR3 is made up of 15 amino acids. Germline assignment: CDR1 MGHRA and CDR2 YSYEKL. CDR3 bases: TGCGCCAGCAGCCAAGACTGGAGGGGCAGCGACGAGCAGTACTTC. Encoded protein: CASSQDWRGSDEQYF.

The CDR3 DNA is TGTACCACATTACTCCAGAGGGAGAACACTGAAGCTTTCTTT. It is translated as CTTLLQRENTEAFF. The chain employs TRBV28 and TRBJ1-1, with unresolved D. CDR3 length equals 14 residues. Germline V gene sequence: CDR1 MDHEN, CDR2 SYDVKM.

The chain couples TRBV28 to TRBJ1-3, with D maybe TRBD1 (5 bases). This CDR3 is built from 14 residues. Germline V gene lookup returns CDR1 MDHEN and CDR2 SYDVKM. V gave up 3 bases and J gave up 5 bases, with 11 bases separating them. CDR3 sequence (DNA): TGTGCCAGCAGTTTTTATTCAGGGAGAAACACCATATATTTT. As protein: CASSFYSGRNTIYF. Supplemented by reference TRBV28 and TRBJ1-3, the full variable domain reads DVKVTQSSRYLVKRTGEKVFLECVQDMDHENMFWYRQDPGLGLRLIYFSYDVKMKEKGDIPEGYSVSREKKERFSLILESASTNQTSMYLCASSFYSGRNTIYFGEGSWLTVV.

This clone has a single count. The V call is TRBV7-9, the J call TRBJ2-3; TRBD2 might be the D (6 bases). V lost 5 bases and J 1 base, leaving 13 bases between the germline ends. Germline values: CDR1 SEHNR, CDR2 FQNEAQ (reference sequence). This CDR3 spans 15 amino acids. The CDR3 reads CASSHFREGTDTQYF. The CDR3 region has the DNA TGTGCCAGCAGCCATTTTAGGGAGGGCACAGATACGCAGTATTTT.

The chain joins TRBV5-1 to TRBJ1-2; TRBD1 is a possible D gene (6 bases). CDR1 is SGHRS and CDR2 is YFSETQ in the germline V gene. V lost 3 bases and J 8 bases, leaving 20 bases between the germline ends. There are 15 residues in the CDR3. The CDR3 reads CASSWGAQGTQGYTF. In DNA form, the CDR3 reads TGCGCCAGCAGCTGGGGTGCACAGGGCACTCAAGGCTACACCTTC.

The sample holds a few counts of this clone. The chain recombines TRBV30 with TRBJ2-2; D may be TRBD2 (5 bases). This CDR3 region has 14 residues. Trimming shortened V by 3 bases and J by 1 base, and 9 bases separated the two germline ends. Germline V lookup: CDR1 GTSNPN, CDR2 SVGIG (reference sequence). CDR3 amino acids: CAWSHGVNTGELFF. CDR3 bases: TGTGCCTGGAGCCACGGGGTGAACACCGGGGAGCTGTTTTTT. Full variable domain (rest looked up from reference TRBV30 and TRBJ2-2): SQTIHQWPATLVQPVGSPLSLECTVEGTSNPNLYWYRQAAGRGLQLLFYSVGIGQISSEVPQNLSASRPQDRQFILSSKKLLLSDSGFYLCAWSHGVNTGELFFGEGSRLTVL.